This entry features one T cell receptor beta chain sequence. The antigen remains unidentified. The CDR3 extends over 16 amino acids. V was trimmed by 0 bases and J by 0 bases, leaving 10 bases between them. Germline CDR1 reads SGHTA; CDR2 reads FQGNSA. This sample was taken from a study of T cell responses to AZD1222 COVID-19 vaccine. Study-level results: Mostly white British, mostly female donors; authors suggested clonal diversity may be underestimated. Within unmutated variant regions lay the reported targets of nearly half of spike-specific TCRs. The study identified only a handful of AZD1222 recipients as seropositive at baseline.

Using immunoSEQ multiplex PCR, the repertoire was profiled, and TCRdb retains in-frame clones only, with some absent. The sample carries 45,000 to 55,000 clones, around 80% recorded once. This receptor was obtained from an adult in good health. Sequences were derived from peripheral blood, sampled on day 0 of AZD1222 vaccination. The chain employs TRBV7-2 and TRBJ2-3; D gene unclear. CDR3 region: CASSLAGGRSTDTQYF. CDR3 DNA: TGTGCCAGCAGCTTAGCAGGCGGACGTAGCACAGATACGCAGTATTTT.